A single sample gave rise to the 18 T cell receptor beta chains below, sequenced in a study of blood T cells in healthy people across ages (dated by TCRdb to about 2015). The library was prepared using 5' RACE. Sequencer: Illumina HiSeq 2500. A second PCR of about 6 to 12 cycles was run with a J-beta primer mix and a sample-barcoded 5' primer. TCRdb's own reprocessing of the public reads used fastp at Q25 and MiXCR and kept productive beta chains. One record per CDR3 amino acid sequence lists the most common genes and DNA. The sample table holds 1.5 million to 2 million distinct CDR3 sequences, of which about 50% were seen once. Over 2% of the sample is in the top ten clones. Sequencing input: blood. These receptors all come from a woman aged 40-49 years in good health.

This chain uses TRBV4-3 with TRBJ1-4; D is uncertain. V shed 3 bases and J shed 4 bases, with 9 bases lying between them. CDR1 LGHNA and CDR2 YSLEER come from the germline V gene. The length of the CDR3 is 14 residues. Here the CDR3 reads CASSQSELNEKLFF. The CDR3 DNA sequence: TGCGCCAGCAGCCAGTCAGAGCTTAATGAAAAACTGTTTTTT.

The gene calls are TRBV25-1 and TRBJ1-1; no clear D gene. The V gene's germline CDR1 is MGHDK and CDR2 SYGVNS. CDR3 size: 15 residues. V was pared by 3 bases and J by 0 bases, with 11 bases between. The CDR3 nucleotides read TGTGCCAGCAGTGATAGGGCCAGCTTGAACACTGAAGCTTTCTTT. The encoded protein is CASSDRASLNTEAFF.

The V and J genes are TRBV20-1 and TRBJ1-4, with TRBD1 matching over 7 bases. The CDR3 is 15 amino acids. Germline CDR1 DFQATT, CDR2 SNEGSKA (reference sequence). V shed 0 bases and J 6 bases; nucleotides not matched to a gene: 7. Here the CDR3 DNA reads TGCAGTGCTAGAGAAATGGGACAGATTTATGAAAAACTGTTTTTT. Encoded protein: CSAREMGQIYEKLFF.

The V and J genes are TRBV6-5 and TRBJ1-1; 9 bases align to TRBD1. The CDR3 loop spans 15 amino acids. After removal of 4 bases from V and 0 bases from J, the junction contained 3 bases not matched to a gene. CDR1 is MNHEY and CDR2 is SVGAGI in the germline V gene. CDR3 DNA sequence: TGTGCCAGCAGTTCGTGGACAGGGGTGAACACTGAAGCTTTCTTT. Translating gives CASSSWTGVNTEAFF.

This chain links TRBV5-1 with TRBJ2-1; 11 bases align to TRBD2. This CDR3 has 16 amino acids. CDR1 SGHRS and CDR2 YFSETQ come from the germline V gene. V trimming: 0 bases; J trimming: 2 bases; junction bases outside the gene matches: 1. The CDR3 here is CASSLAGLAAYNEQFF. The CDR3 DNA reads as TGCGCCAGCAGCTTGGCGGGACTAGCGGCCTACAATGAGCAGTTCTTC.

A single count supports this clonotype. The rearrangement joins TRBV28 to TRBJ1-1; maybe TRBD1 (5 bases). Germline V lookup: CDR1 MDHEN, CDR2 SYDVKM. The CDR3 runs 12 residues. V was shortened by 8 bases and J by 11 bases, with 18 bases between the two germline ends. CDR3 in DNA: TGTGCCAGCGTTGGGTGGGGGACCGGGGCTTTCTTT. It encodes CASVGWGTGAFF. Full variable domain (remainder filled in from reference TRBV28 and TRBJ1-1): DVKVTQSSRYLVKRTGEKVFLECVQDMDHENMFWYRQDPGLGLRLIYFSYDVKMKEKGDIPEGYSVSREKKERFSLILESASTNQTSMYLCASVGWGTGAFFGQGTRLTVV.

This clonotype was counted only a few times. This chain links TRBV6-6 with TRBJ2-6; perhaps TRBD2 as D (6 bases). Looked up from germline, CDR1 is MNHNY and CDR2 is SVGAGI (reference sequence). Deletions cut 6 bases from V and 1 base from J, with 13 bases between. CDR3 length: 16 amino acids. The CDR3 spells CASSRYGGSGANVLTF. The CDR3 bases are TGTGCCAGCAGCCGATATGGGGGGTCTGGGGCCAACGTCCTGACTTTC.

This clonotype appeared a few times. The chain carries TRBV20-1 and TRBJ1-6; 7 nucleotides agree with TRBD1. Germline-derived CDR1 and CDR2 are DFQATT and SNEGSKA (reference sequence). The CDR3 length is 13 residues. Unmatched junction bases numbered 7, after V lost 5 bases and J lost 9 bases. This CDR3 is CSAPKGQPSPLHF. CDR3 DNA sequence: TGCAGTGCTCCAAAGGGACAGCCTTCACCCCTCCACTTT.

The rearrangement joins TRBV10-3 to TRBJ2-3; TRBD2 agrees at 8 bases. J lost 0 bases, V lost 3 bases, and 8 bases had no gene match. The CDR3 length is 17 residues. Germline V CDR1 and CDR2: ENHRY, SYGVKD. CDR3 protein: CAISEVGAGASTDTQYF. In DNA, the CDR3 is TGTGCCATCAGTGAAGTAGGAGCGGGGGCCAGCACAGATACGCAGTATTTT.

This rearrangement joins TRBV6-2 or TRBV6-3 to TRBJ1-2; 8 bases match TRBD1. CDR3 size: 15 residues. The V and J ends lost 5 bases and 10 bases, in that order; junction bases with no gene match: 15. CDR1 is MNHEY and CDR2 is SVGEGT in the germline V gene. The CDR3 here is CASSRLATGEDNYTF. The CDR3 DNA reads as TGTGCCAGCAGTCGCCTCGCGACAGGGGAAGATAACTACACCTTC.

This clonotype turned up a few times. This chain connects TRBV20-1 to TRBJ2-7; D is possibly TRBD1 (6 bases). The CDR3 extends over 17 amino acids. CDR1 and CDR2 from the germline V gene are DFQATT and SNEGSKA (reference sequence). Between the trimmed V and J ends, which lost 3 bases and 2 bases, there was a span of 23 bases. CDR3: CSARVSGQSQAPYEQYF. CDR3 DNA sequence: TGCAGTGCTAGGGTCTCAGGACAGTCCCAAGCTCCCTACGAGCAGTACTTC.

The genes are TRBV6-5 and TRBJ1-2; no reliable D call. There are 16 residues in the CDR3. From germline, CDR1 is MNHEY and CDR2 SVGAGI. V dropped 2 bases and J dropped 7 bases, with 20 bases sitting between them. For the CDR3, the DNA is TGTGCCAGCAGTTACGAGGGAGGCGCCCGCCCCGGTGGCTACACCTTC. The encoded protein is CASSYEGGARPGGYTF.

V and J are TRBV4-1 and TRBJ1-2; D perhaps matches TRBD1 (5 bases). The CDR3 runs 15 residues. From germline, CDR1 is MGHRA and CDR2 YSYEKL. V dropped 0 bases and J dropped 4 bases, with 12 bases sitting between them. This CDR3 reads CASSQEPGLIYGYTF. The CDR3 DNA follows: TGCGCCAGCAGCCAAGAACCGGGACTGATCTATGGCTACACCTTC.

The chain joins TRBV20-1 to TRBJ2-1; D may be TRBD1 (5 bases). CDR3 length equals 13 residues. Germline CDR1 DFQATT, CDR2 SNEGSKA (reference sequence). V gave up 3 bases and J gave up 4 bases, with 10 bases separating them. The CDR3 reads CSARPRQYNEQFF. In nucleotides, the CDR3 is TGCAGTGCTAGGCCGAGACAGTACAATGAGCAGTTCTTC.

This chain joins TRBV3-1 and TRBJ2-7; D is unclear. CDR3 length: 15 residues. Germline assignment: CDR1 LGHDT and CDR2 YNNKEL (reference sequence). V shed 1 base and J shed 6 bases, with 16 bases lying between them. The CDR3 loop reads CASSQGGEVSGEQYF. The CDR3 DNA sequence: TGTGCCAGCAGCCAAGGTGGGGAAGTGTCCGGCGAGCAGTACTTC.

The chain employs TRBV20-1 and TRBJ1-5; 7 nucleotides align to TRBD1. V lost 6 bases, J lost 4 bases, and 9 bases stayed unmatched. Germline V gives CDR1 DFQATT, CDR2 SNEGSKA (reference sequence). The CDR3 is 14 amino acids. CDR3 nucleotides: TGCAGTGCCAGAATACAGGGGACGAATCAGCCCCAGCATTTT. This gives the protein CSARIQGTNQPQHF.

The chain joins TRBV27 to TRBJ2-1, with D perhaps matching TRBD2 (5 bases). The tail of the sequence fits TRBJ2-7 better, so the J call may be wrong. This CDR3 has 12 amino acids. CDR1 is MNHEY, CDR2 SMNVEV, per germline (reference sequence). The CDR3 is CASSHPSNEQYF. The DNA for the CDR3 is TGTGCCAGCAGTCACCCTAGCAATGAGCAGTACTTC.

The chain employs TRBV28 and TRBJ2-3, with TRBD2 as a possible D gene (5 bases). This CDR3 is 15 amino acids long. Germline V gene sequence: CDR1 MDHEN, CDR2 SYDVKM. V lost 4 bases and J 3 bases, leaving 14 bases between the germline ends. Written as DNA, the CDR3 is TGTGCCAGCAGTTCCCCAGTAAGCGGTACAGATACGCAGTATTTT. Residues: CASSSPVSGTDTQYF.